This T cell receptor (beta chain) emerged from a study of beta chain features in type 1 diabetes. This clone turned up a few times. The length of the CDR3 is 15 residues. Trimming left V 5 bases short and J 1 base short, with 14 bases between. Germline values: CDR1 SEHNR, CDR2 FQNEAQ (reference sequence). Expressed TCRB transcripts were sequenced because the entire RNA isolate underwent reverse transcription. TCRdb's copy holds only in-frame clones and misses some; the assay was immunoSEQ multiplex PCR. The table includes 300,000 to 350,000 clones, 14% detected once. Material: central memory CD4+ T cells from blood. V usage is TRBV7-9 and J usage is TRBJ1-1; no firm D call. The receptor was derived from a man aged 30-40 years in good health. As DNA, the CDR3 is TGTGCCAGCAGCCCACGGACGGCACCGAACACTGAAGCTTTCTTT. Its translation: CASSPRTAPNTEAFF.